This T cell receptor beta chain was found in a study of glioma-infiltrating T cells. Amplification of TCR alpha and beta CDR3 regions from RNA used iRepertoire nested multiplex PCR. Each CDR3 protein is one row after TCRdb ran MiXCR on the multiplex PCR reads. The data hold more than 110,000 distinct CDR3 sequences, with approximately 39% observed a single time. Germline lookup yields CDR1 MNHNY and CDR2 SVGAGI (reference sequence). The CDR3 totals 11 residues. The clonotype originates from a human donor with low-grade glioma or glioblastoma, undergoing nonglioma brain surgery, or in good health (not recorded which). Material: glioma tissue, nonneoplastic brain tissue, or PBMCs (not recorded which). The chain employs TRBV6-6 and TRBJ1-3, with unresolved D. Here the CDR3 reads CASACGNTIYF. The CDR3 DNA follows: TGTGCATCGGCGTGTGGAAACACCATATATTTT.